This T cell receptor (beta chain) came from a study of blood T cell repertoires in COVID-19. The age range of participants was about 18 to 90 years, with residence in some 25 US areas. Those designated as exposed participants met a COVID-19 case within 2 weeks before study entry. In the original workflow: Estimated nucleated cell counts came from reference gene primer amplification. This table comes from immunoSEQ multiplex PCR, and its TCRdb copy is limited to in-frame clones, with some not included. V and J calls and clone size are copied from that table; D and trimming were computed from the DNA. The sample lists 300,000 to 350,000 clones; 85% to 95% were seen once. This clone was seen a few times. V lost 5 bases to trimming and J lost 3 bases, with 11 bases between them. CDR3 length: 14 residues. Germline assignment: CDR1 SGHTA and CDR2 FQGNSA.

Sequencing was performed on PBMCs or T cells enriched from blood (not recorded which). The chain couples TRBV7-2 to TRBJ1-5; the D gene is possibly TRBD1 (6 bases). The TCR was taken from a woman aged 25-40 years who had been exposed to COVID-19. The CDR3 spells CASSRDRYNQPQHF. In DNA, the CDR3 is TGTGCCAGCAGCCGCGACAGGTACAATCAGCCCCAGCATTTT. The full variable domain, with the rest looked up from reference TRBV7-2 and TRBJ1-5, is GAGVSQSPSNKVTEKGKDVELRCDPISGHTALYWYRQSLGQGLEFLIYFQGNSAPDKSGLPSDRFSAERTGGSVSTLTIQRTQQEDSAVYLCASSRDRYNQPQHFGDGTRLSIL.